The next 26 T cell receptor beta chains were all read from a single sample in a study of T cells in Graves' hyperthyroidism and ophthalmopathy. Amplified TCR beta CDR3 regions came from RNA transcripts. HTBI primers were employed in a first-round RT-PCR of the TCR CDR3. A single record per CDR3 protein comes from TCRdb applying MiXCR to the multiplex PCR reads. The sample lists 300,000 to 400,000 distinct CDR3 sequences, about 21% occurring once. Sequencing input: blood. The receptor source for this set is a woman aged 50 to 60 with Graves' hyperthyroidism.

There are many counts of this clonotype. The chain links TRBV15 to TRBJ2-1, with 9 bases fitting TRBD2. V lost 6 bases and J lost 5; bases outside the gene matches: 5. CDR1 LNHNV and CDR2 YYDKDF come from the germline V gene (reference sequence). This CDR3 comprises 14 residues. This chain's CDR3 is CATSPTSGNNEQFF. CDR3 coding DNA: TGTGCCACCAGTCCGACTAGCGGTAACAATGAGCAGTTCTTC.

V gene TRBV28 combines with J gene TRBJ1-4; D remains unclear. Trimming stripped 6 bases from V and 3 bases from J, with 8 bases between. Per germline, CDR1 MDHEN and CDR2 SYDVKM. The CDR3 length is 13 residues. CDR3 loop: CASSGISNEKLFF. CDR3 DNA sequence: TGTGCCAGCAGCGGGATCTCTAATGAAAAACTGTTTTTT.

This clonotype appeared many times. The chain couples TRBV5-1 to TRBJ2-1, with D hard to call. Germline V gives CDR1 SGHRS, CDR2 YFSETQ. The V and J ends lost 0 bases and 6 bases respectively, with 7 bases between them. The CDR3 consists of 13 residues. The DNA of the CDR3 is TGCGCCAGCAGCTTGGGAGAACCCAATGAGCAGTTCTTC. It yields the protein CASSLGEPNEQFF.

This clonotype was recorded a few times. This chain uses TRBV7-8 with TRBJ2-5; possible D gene TRBD1, 6 bases. Germline loops: CDR1 SGHVS, CDR2 FQNEAQ. CDR3 length: 13 amino acids. Deletions cut 5 bases from V and 3 bases from J, with 10 bases between. CDR3 DNA sequence: TGTGCCAGCAGCCCGGGACACAAAGAGACCCAGTACTTC. It codes for CASSPGHKETQYF.

This clonotype was observed many times. The chain links TRBV5-6 to TRBJ2-5; D is uncertain. Trimming took 2 bases from V and 6 from J, leaving 14 bases between them. Per the germline V gene, CDR1 is SGHDT and CDR2 is YYEEEE. This CDR3 contains 14 residues. CDR3 loop: CASSFMTNQKTQYF. DNA of the CDR3: TGTGCCAGCAGCTTCATGACAAATCAGAAGACCCAGTACTTC.

The chain joins TRBV3-1 to TRBJ1-1, with D perhaps matching TRBD1 (5 bases). The CDR3 contains 16 residues. In germline, CDR1 is LGHDT, CDR2 YNNKEL (reference sequence). V was clipped by 1 base and J by 0 bases, with 12 bases between them. The DNA for the CDR3 is TGTGCCAGCAGCCAAGCAGCCAGGGTGGTGAACACTGAAGCTTTCTTT. Translated, it gives CASSQAARVVNTEAFF. Filled out from reference TRBV3-1 and TRBJ1-1, the complete variable domain reads DTAVSQTPKYLVTQMGNDKSIKCEQNLGHDTMYWYKQDSKKFLKIMFSYNNKELIINETVPNRFSPKSPDKAHLNLHINSLELGDSAVYFCASSQAARVVNTEAFFGQGTRLTVV.

This clonotype was counted at least ten times. This rearrangement joins TRBV5-1 to TRBJ2-5; possible D gene TRBD2, 6 bases. The CDR3 loop spans 15 amino acids. The germline V gene has CDR1 SGHRS and CDR2 YFSETQ. V was pared by 4 bases and J by 1 base, with 14 bases between. The CDR3 loop is CASSRHGTPQETQYF. The CDR3 DNA reads TGCGCCAGCAGCCGCCACGGGACTCCCCAAGAGACCCAGTACTTC. Drawing the rest from reference TRBV5-1 and TRBJ2-5, the complete variable domain is KAGVTQTPRYLIKTRGQQVTLSCSPISGHRSVSWYQQTPGQGLQFLFEYFSETQRNKGNFPGRFSGRQFSNSRSEMNVSTLELGDSALYLCASSRHGTPQETQYFGPGTRLLVL.

This clonotype was seen ten or more times. This rearrangement joins TRBV11-1 to TRBJ1-3; unclear D gene. Between the trimmed V and J ends, which lost 2 bases and 0 bases, there was a span of 5 bases. The CDR3 spans 14 residues. CDR1 and CDR2 from the germline V gene are SGHAT and FQDESV (reference sequence). The CDR3 nucleotides read TGTGCCAGCAGCTTAACGGACTCTGGAAACACCATATATTTT. As protein: CASSLTDSGNTIYF.

In this sample, this clonotype turned up many times. The rearrangement links TRBV12-3 or TRBV12-4 to TRBJ2-1; D might be TRBD2 (6 bases). CDR3 length: 17 amino acids. V dropped 3 bases and J dropped 0 bases, with 15 bases sitting between them. CDR3 residues: CASSFRGTHSSYNEQFF. The CDR3 DNA reads TGTGCCAGCAGTTTTCGCGGGACCCATAGCTCCTACAATGAGCAGTTCTTC.

This clonotype has at least ten counts. V is TRBV20-1 and J is TRBJ2-1; tentatively, D is TRBD2 (5 bases). Per the germline V gene, CDR1 is DFQATT and CDR2 is SNEGSKA (reference sequence). The CDR3 spans 12 residues. The V end was cut by 1 base, the J end by 4 bases, with 5 bases between. CDR3 sequence reads: CSARAGYNEQFF. The CDR3 DNA is TGCAGTGCTAGAGCGGGGTACAATGAGCAGTTCTTC.

V usage is TRBV20-1 and J usage is TRBJ2-1, with TRBD1 as a possible D gene (7 bases). Germline CDR1 DFQATT, CDR2 SNEGSKA (reference sequence). V gave up 0 bases and J gave up 8 bases, with 14 bases separating them. The CDR3 loop spans 14 amino acids. The CDR3 DNA is TGCAGTGCTAGAGATTCCAGGGGGGCGGATGAGCAGTTCTTC. Its translation is CSARDSRGADEQFF.

The gene calls are TRBV2 and TRBJ2-1; TRBD2 is a possible D gene (7 bases). Per germline, CDR1 SNHLY and CDR2 FYNNEI. The CDR3 is 16 amino acids. V lost 1 base, J lost 0 bases, and 10 bases lay in between. The CDR3 spells CASSEEGGSSYNEQFF. In DNA, the CDR3 is TGTGCCAGCAGTGAAGAGGGGGGGAGCTCCTACAATGAGCAGTTCTTC.

In this sample, this clonotype turned up a few times. The chain couples TRBV9 to TRBJ2-6, with D perhaps matching TRBD1 (6 bases). This CDR3 contains 19 residues. Per the germline V gene, CDR1 is SGDLS and CDR2 is YYNGEE. V was cut by 4 bases and J by 3 bases, with 23 bases left in between. CDR3 nucleotides: TGTGCCAGCAGCCCGAGACACAGGGTCCTTCCTTTTGGGGCCAACGTCCTGACTTTC. Translation: CASSPRHRVLPFGANVLTF.

This clonotype was picked up many times. This sequence joins TRBV5-1 and TRBJ2-1; D is possibly TRBD2 (7 bases). This CDR3 comprises 16 residues. Trimming shortened V by 0 bases and J by 4 bases, and 14 bases separated the two germline ends. CDR1 is SGHRS and CDR2 is YFSETQ in the germline V gene. CDR3 sequence: CASSLVAGAGYNEQFF. The CDR3, as DNA: TGCGCCAGCAGCTTGGTCGCGGGGGCGGGGTACAATGAGCAGTTCTTC.

The rearrangement joins TRBV5-4 to TRBJ2-5; D is possibly TRBD2 (6 bases). The CDR3 sequence is 15 residues long. Germline CDR1 is SGHNT and CDR2 is YYREEE (reference sequence). Trimming took off 0 bases at V and 7 bases at J, with 16 bases between the two ends. The CDR3 nucleotides read TGTGCCAGCAGCTTGGATTCTTGGCAGGGAGGGACCCAGTACTTC. This codes for CASSLDSWQGGTQYF.

The rearrangement uses TRBV19 and TRBJ1-2; the D gene is possibly TRBD1 (5 bases). Germline V lookup: CDR1 LNHDA, CDR2 SQIVND (reference sequence). CDR3 length equals 14 residues. Trimming took off 5 bases at V and 7 bases at J, with 17 bases between the two ends. CDR3 nucleotides: TGTGCCAGTAGTCGTGGGGACTCGATCCCTGGCTACACCTTC. It specifies CASSRGDSIPGYTF.

This clonotype was counted ten times or more. One end of the junction fails to match germline, which may point to a read error. The chain recombines TRBV12-3 or TRBV12-4 with TRBJ2-3; D not resolved. The CDR3 sequence is 14 residues long. This chain's CDR3 is CASNLDGWTDTQYF. The CDR3 nucleotides read TGTGCCAGCAATTTAGATGGATGGACAGATACGCAGTATTTT.

The chain employs TRBV29-1 and TRBJ1-1; 9 bases match TRBD1. The CDR3 runs 13 residues. The V and J ends lost 5 bases and 6 bases, in that order; junction bases with no gene match: 7. Per the germline V gene, CDR1 is SQVTM and CDR2 is ANQGSEA. The CDR3 sequence: CSVIGTGPSEAFF. The CDR3 nucleotides read TGCAGCGTTATCGGGACAGGGCCTTCTGAAGCTTTCTTT.

This clonotype was counted ten times or more. The J gene is TRBJ2-3, the V gene TRBV20-1; 9 nucleotides line up with TRBD1. There are 16 residues in the CDR3. The V gene's germline CDR1 is DFQATT and CDR2 SNEGSKA (reference sequence). V was clipped by 2 bases and J by 2 bases; unmatched bases: 8. This chain's CDR3 is CSARKSNRGPTDTQYF. In DNA form, the CDR3 reads TGCAGTGCTAGAAAGAGCAACAGGGGGCCCACAGATACGCAGTATTTT.

This clonotype was detected many times. The genes are TRBV2 and TRBJ2-7; 7 nucleotides align to TRBD1. Germline loops: CDR1 SNHLY, CDR2 FYNNEI. The junction had 9 bases not matched to a gene; V was cut back by 4 bases and J by 0 bases. The CDR3 length is 16 residues. The CDR3 bases are TGTGCCAGCAGTGCCTCCGGGACAGTTAGCTCCTACGAGCAGTACTTC. Protein sequence: CASSASGTVSSYEQYF.

Ten or more counts support this clonotype. This chain uses TRBV7-8 with TRBJ1-1; D gene ambiguous. The germline gives CDR1 SGHVS, CDR2 FQNEAQ. The CDR3 is 18 residues long. V lost 6 bases and J lost 3, with 26 bases in between. DNA for the CDR3: TGTGCCAGCAGTTCATCCTTCGGGGAGGCGATGGGAGACACTGAAGCTTTCTTT. Its protein is CASSSSFGEAMGDTEAFF.

The V gene is TRBV11-1, the J gene TRBJ2-3; D gene unclear. The CDR3 is 13 amino acids. CDR1 SGHAT and CDR2 FQDESV come from the germline V gene (reference sequence). Trimming removed 2 bases from V and 4 bases from J, with 7 bases in between. This CDR3 is CASSLSSADTQYF. CDR3 nucleotide sequence: TGTGCCAGCAGCTTAAGTAGTGCAGATACGCAGTATTTT.

This chain links TRBV9 with TRBJ2-5; tentatively, D is TRBD2 (6 bases). Germline V CDR1 and CDR2: SGDLS, YYNGEE. Trimming took off 3 bases at V and 5 bases at J, with 23 bases between the two ends. This CDR3 has 17 residues. The CDR3 here is CASSGGKWGDIQETQYF. The CDR3 nucleotides are TGTGCCAGCAGCGGTGGGAAGTGGGGGGATATCCAGGAGACCCAGTACTTC.

This clonotype was counted ten times or more. CDR3 sequence reads: CASSLTGTSGVQTANEQFF. CDR3 DNA sequence: TGCGCCAGCAGCTTGACGGGGACTAGCGGGGTCCAGACGGCTAATGAGCAGTTCTTC. The chain employs TRBV5-1 and TRBJ2-1, with 13 positions matching TRBD2. The ends lost 1 base at V and 7 bases at J; junction bases unmatched: 14. The length of the CDR3 is 19 residues. Looked up from germline, CDR1 is SGHRS and CDR2 is YFSETQ.

This clonotype was found a few times. The rearrangement joins TRBV29-1 to TRBJ2-2; D is perhaps TRBD1 (5 bases). The germline V gene has CDR1 SQVTM and CDR2 ANQGSEA. The V and J ends lost 3 bases and 5 bases respectively, with 16 bases between them. The CDR3 is 15 residues long. The CDR3, as DNA: TGCAGCGTTGAGTCGTCAGGGCGGAGAACCGGGGAGCTGTTTTTT. Protein product: CSVESSGRRTGELFF.

This clonotype was observed at least ten times. This chain uses TRBV7-2 with TRBJ2-7, with 7 nucleotides matching TRBD2. Germline CDR1 and CDR2: SGHTA and FQGNSA. With V trimmed by 0 bases and J by 0 bases, 5 bases remained unmatched. There are 16 residues in the CDR3. The CDR3 reads CASSLATSLSSYEQYF. For the CDR3, the DNA is TGTGCCAGCAGCTTAGCGACTAGCCTGAGCTCCTACGAGCAGTACTTC.